The 8 T cell receptor beta chains in this list originate from one sample, sequenced in a study of post-analysis software for immune sequencing data. These receptors lack a known antigen. Every TCR beta cDNA library bore unique molecular identifiers. TCRdb re-derived calls from the PCR reads in MiXCR, one entry per CDR3 protein. The data show roughly 580,000 distinct CDR3 sequences, 40% to 50% seen once. Findings of the study overall: Patients carried a handful of TRBV segments more frequently than controls did, and TRBV5-6, TRBV5-1 and TRBV20-1 were among them.

Specimen: blood. These receptor sequences come from a girl aged 5-17 years with multiple sclerosis.

This clonotype was found a few times. The gene calls are TRBV20-1 and TRBJ2-3, with D possibly TRBD2 on 6 matching bases. The CDR3 length is 13 residues. Germline assignment: CDR1 DFQATT and CDR2 SNEGSKA (reference sequence). Trimming shortened V by 6 bases and J by 7 bases, and 17 bases separated the two germline ends. The CDR3 nucleotides read TGCAGTGCCCCGTGGCGGGGCGGTTATACGCAGTATTTT. Residues: CSAPWRGGYTQYF.

The sample holds a few counts of this clonotype. At one of its ends the junction is not consistent with the germline gene, which may arise from a read error. As DNA, the CDR3 is TGTACCAGCAGCTTAGTTGGCGGAGTAAACAATGAGCAGTTCTTC. Translating it yields CTSSLVGGVNNEQFF. The chain couples TRBV7-6 to TRBJ2-1, with D uncertain. The CDR3 contains 15 residues. Germline-derived CDR1 and CDR2 are SGHVS and FNYEAQ.

This clonotype was found once. The chain recombines TRBV20-1 with TRBJ2-3, with D possibly TRBD1 on 6 matching bases. The V gene lost 1 base and the J gene lost 4 bases, with 15 bases spanning the gap. Germline V gene data show CDR1 as DFQATT and CDR2 as SNEGSKA (reference sequence). The CDR3 loop spans 15 amino acids. The CDR3 DNA sequence: TGCAGTGCTAGAGCCCAGGGGATAAGGGCAGATACGCAGTATTTT. It translates to CSARAQGIRADTQYF.

A single count supports this clonotype. The rearrangement joins TRBV4-2 to TRBJ1-1, with a possible D match to TRBD1 (5 bases). This CDR3 comprises 18 residues. Trimming shortened V by 0 bases and J by 1 base, and 18 bases separated the two germline ends. Germline assignment: CDR1 LGHNA and CDR2 YNFKEQ. The CDR3 region is CASSQDRRLQDQNTEAFF. CDR3 bases: TGTGCCAGCAGCCAAGATCGAAGGTTACAGGACCAGAACACTGAAGCTTTCTTT.

The genes are TRBV5-1 and TRBJ2-1, with TRBD2 matching 14 bases. This CDR3 spans 15 amino acids. Germline CDR1 is SGHRS and CDR2 is YFSETQ. The V gene end was trimmed by 7 bases and the J gene end by 7 bases; junction bases not matched to a gene: 7. CDR3 nucleotides: TGCGCCAGCGGGACTAGCGGGGGCTCAGGGAATGAGCAGTTCTTC. It yields the protein CASGTSGGSGNEQFF. The full variable domain, its missing parts supplied by reference TRBV5-1 and TRBJ2-1, is KAGVTQTPRYLIKTRGQQVTLSCSPISGHRSVSWYQQTPGQGLQFLFEYFSETQRNKGNFPGRFSGRQFSNSRSEMNVSTLELGDSALYLCASGTSGGSGNEQFFGPGTRLTVL.

CDR3 nucleotide sequence: TGTGCCAGCAGCCCGGTCACTGGCGGGAGCTGGGATGAGCAGTTCTTC. It codes for CASSPVTGGSWDEQFF. This sequence joins TRBV4-2 and TRBJ2-1; 7 bases match TRBD2. Germline CDR1 reads LGHNA; CDR2 reads YNFKEQ. This CDR3 has 16 amino acids. Germline trimming cut 4 bases from V and 8 bases from J; bases unmatched to any gene: 14.

The chain joins TRBV6-5 to TRBJ1-1; 11 bases are a match to TRBD1. Trimming cost V 6 bases and J 5 bases; bases outside gene matches: 8. CDR3 length equals 15 residues. Germline V CDR1 and CDR2: MNHEY, SVGAGI. The CDR3 DNA is TGTGCCAGCAGGCCTGGACAGGGGGCGAGAACTGAAGCTTTCTTT. Protein: CASRPGQGARTEAFF.

The chain uses TRBV15 and TRBJ2-4; unclear D gene. The J call is uncertain, as TRBJ2-5 better fits the DNA end. CDR1 LNHNV and CDR2 YYDKDF come from the germline V gene (reference sequence). The CDR3 length is 14 residues. The CDR3 sequence: CATSRPLSGETQYF. CDR3 sequence (DNA): TGTGCCACCAGCAGACCCCTTAGTGGCGAGACCCAGTACTTC.